Presented here are 10 T cell receptor beta chains from one specimen sequenced in a study of CD8 T cells in Susac syndrome. RNA in amounts of roughly 0.45 to 1 ug was reverse transcribed with random hexamers. One entry per CDR3 protein results from TCRdb running MiXCR on the immunoSEQ multiplex PCR reads. Altogether 150,000 to 200,000 distinct CDR3 sequences are present, 85% to 95% being singletons, with the ten largest covering around 0.096%. The sample taken for sequencing was CD4+ T cells from PBMCs. These TCRs come from a human donor in good health.

The chain links TRBV4-3 to TRBJ1-5, with a weak D call TRBD1 (6 bases). The CDR3 length is 20 residues. Germline V gene data show CDR1 as LGHNA and CDR2 as YSLEER. The V and J ends lost 4 bases and 0 bases respectively, with 25 bases between them. For the CDR3, the DNA is TGCGCCAGCAGCCGGCCAGGGGCTGGGACGTTGAAAGATAGCAATCAGCCCCAGCATTTT. This codes for CASSRPGAGTLKDSNQPQHF.

This rearrangement joins TRBV14 to TRBJ2-1; TRBD2 matches at 8 bases. Germline CDR1 and CDR2: SGHDN and FVKESK. V trimming: 2 bases; J trimming: 8 bases; junction bases outside the gene matches: 8. The CDR3 is made up of 15 amino acids. This CDR3 is CASSQRTSMVHEQFF. The CDR3 nucleotides are TGTGCCAGCAGCCAAAGGACTAGCATGGTGCATGAGCAGTTCTTC.

This clonotype has just one count. The chain couples TRBV7-2 to TRBJ2-5; D possibly corresponds to TRBD1 (5 bases). The germline V gene encodes CDR1 SGHTA and CDR2 FQGNSA. The CDR3 runs 12 residues. V was clipped by 8 bases and J by 5 bases, with 12 bases between them. The CDR3 coding sequence is TGTGCCAGCGGGCCCAAGGGGGAGACCCAGTACTTC. It codes for CASGPKGETQYF.

The V call is TRBV19, the J call TRBJ2-1; D is possibly TRBD2 (5 bases). With 5 bases removed from V and 3 bases from J, the gap between germline ends came to 17 bases. CDR1 and CDR2 (germline): LNHDA, SQIVND (reference sequence). The CDR3 covers 16 residues. The CDR3: CASSRRGIDSYNEQFF. As DNA, the CDR3 is TGTGCCAGTAGTCGTCGGGGAATCGATAGCTACAATGAGCAGTTCTTC.

Only one count was recorded for this clonotype. The rearrangement links TRBV24-1 to TRBJ2-1; 10 bases match TRBD2. Trimming at V came to 9 bases and at J to 7 bases, leaving 8 bases not matched to a gene. The germline gives CDR1 KGHDR, CDR2 SFDVKD. This CDR3 region has 14 residues. The CDR3 DNA follows: TGTGCCACCGCCAGAGCGGGGGGGAAGAATGAGCAGTTCTTC. Encoded protein: CATARAGGKNEQFF.

The genes are TRBV14 and TRBJ2-5; perhaps TRBD2 as D (5 bases). The CDR3 has 13 amino acids. Germline V CDR1 and CDR2: SGHDN, FVKESK. Deletions cut 1 base from V and 10 bases from J, with 13 bases between. CDR3 sequence reads: CASSQVVSAGQYF. CDR3 nucleotide sequence: TGTGCCAGCAGCCAAGTGGTTAGCGCAGGCCAGTACTTC.

The V and J genes are TRBV3-1 and TRBJ1-2; TRBD1 aligns across 8 bases. Germline CDR1 reads LGHDT; CDR2 reads YNNKEL (reference sequence). Trimming took 1 base from V and 8 from J; bases not matched to a gene: 6. The CDR3 sequence is 14 residues long. The CDR3 DNA reads as TGTGCCAGCAGCCAAGCCCAGGGGGCGGGGGGCTACACCTTC. Translating gives CASSQAQGAGGYTF.

In this sample, this clonotype turned up a few times. V and J are TRBV12-3 or TRBV12-4 and TRBJ2-6; D unresolved. V lost 8 bases and J lost 0, with 5 bases in between. The CDR3 is 13 amino acids. The CDR3 DNA is TGTGCCAGCCGGCCCTCTGGGGCCAACGTCCTGACTTTC. It specifies CASRPSGANVLTF.

The chain has TRBV3-1 and TRBJ1-1; possibly TRBD1 for D (5 bases). The CDR3 has 14 amino acids. In germline, CDR1 is LGHDT, CDR2 YNNKEL (reference sequence). The V end lost 6 bases, the J end lost 3 bases, and 14 bases lay between the germline ends. CDR3 residues: CASRVGSGHTEAFF. CDR3 DNA sequence: TGTGCCAGCAGAGTGGGTTCGGGACACACTGAAGCTTTCTTT.

This chain uses TRBV24-1 with TRBJ2-2; 8 nucleotides match TRBD1. Trimming at V came to 6 bases and at J to 0 bases, leaving 8 bases not matched to a gene. This CDR3 has 17 residues. Germline V gives CDR1 KGHDR, CDR2 SFDVKD. CDR3 sequence: CATSYDRGWTNTGELFF. As DNA, the CDR3 is TGTGCCACCAGTTACGACAGGGGTTGGACGAACACCGGGGAGCTGTTTTTT.